This T cell receptor beta chain comes out of a study of technical replicates of blood from a few donors. Method: immunoSEQ multiplex PCR; TCRdb's copy keeps in-frame clones and lacks some. The sample records about 94,000 clones, approximately 94% being singletons. This CDR3 comprises 18 residues. V shed 0 bases and J 4 bases; nucleotides not matched to a gene: 12. CDR1 is MNHEY and CDR2 is SMNVEV in the germline V gene (reference sequence). This chain connects TRBV27 to TRBJ2-3, with 8 bases identical to TRBD2. Sequencing used T cells isolated from PBMCs. This TCR derives from a human donor in good health. As DNA, the CDR3 is TGTGCCAGCAGTTTATCGCGGAGGGTAGCGGGGAGGGCAGATACGCAGTATTTT. It specifies CASSLSRRVAGRADTQYF.